This is a list of T cell receptor beta chains from one sample in a study of T cells in Graves' hyperthyroidism and ophthalmopathy. TCRdb ran MiXCR on the multiplex PCR reads and lists one entry per CDR3 protein. The sample records more than 500,000 distinct CDR3 sequences, roughly 15% being singletons. Sequenced input: blood. The receptor set was obtained from a woman aged 40-49 years with Graves' ophthalmopathy. Each CDR3 is given with its conserved first and last residue. The order of the fields is CDR3 protein, CDR3 DNA, D gene, V gene, J gene, clone size. D genes are given only for firm matches. Size is omitted from some rows. Given values are once, few, many or a class for expanded clones.

CDR3 protein: CASSQDEGSYEQYF; CDR3 DNA: TGTGCCAGCAGCCAAGATGAGGGTTCCTACGAGCAGTACTTC; D gene: NA; V gene: TRBV4-2; J gene: TRBJ2-7; clone size: many
CDR3 protein: CAWGDRGYYGYTF; CDR3 DNA: TGTGCCTGGGGCGACAGGGGGTACTATGGCTACACCTTC; D gene: TRBD1; V gene: TRBV30; J gene: TRBJ1-2; clone size: many
CDR3 protein: CASSLSRDGTEGQPQHF; CDR3 DNA: TGTGCCAGCAGTTTATCGAGGGATGGTACGGAGGGTCAGCCCCAGCATTTT; D gene: NA; V gene: TRBV28; J gene: TRBJ1-5; clone size: NA
CDR3 protein: CASSYQGAGSEQYF; CDR3 DNA: TGTGCCAGCAGTTACCAGGGGGCTGGGAGCGAGCAGTACTTC; D gene: TRBD1; V gene: TRBV6-5; J gene: TRBJ2-7; clone size: NA
CDR3 protein: CATSAGTSGRKIGELFF; CDR3 DNA: TGTGCCACCAGCGCCGGGACTAGCGGGAGGAAAATCGGGGAGCTGTTTTTT; D gene: TRBD2; V gene: TRBV15; J gene: TRBJ2-2; clone size: many
CDR3 protein: CASSLLQPGSGELFF; CDR3 DNA: TGTGCCAGCAGTTTACTACAGCCCGGGAGTGGGGAGCTGTTTTTT; D gene: NA; V gene: TRBV12-3/TRBV12-4; J gene: TRBJ2-2; clone size: many
CDR3 protein: CASSSGGRGEQYF; CDR3 DNA: TGTGCCAGCAGTTCCGGCGGGAGGGGCGAGCAGTACTTC; D gene: TRBD2; V gene: TRBV27; J gene: TRBJ2-7; clone size: NA
CDR3 protein: CASSKTGTGGETQYF; CDR3 DNA: TGTGCTAGCAGCAAGACCGGGACAGGGGGAGAGACCCAGTACTTC; D gene: TRBD1; V gene: TRBV7-7; J gene: TRBJ2-5; clone size: many
CDR3 protein: CASRSTGQGISNQPQHF; CDR3 DNA: TGCGCCAGCCGGTCTACAGGGCAGGGAATAAGCAATCAGCCCCAGCATTTT; D gene: NA; V gene: TRBV5-1; J gene: TRBJ1-5; clone size: many
CDR3 protein: CASSQTGASNTGELFF; CDR3 DNA: TGTGCCAGCTCACAGACAGGGGCCTCGAACACCGGGGAGCTGTTTTTT; D gene: TRBD1; V gene: TRBV18; J gene: TRBJ2-2; clone size: NA
CDR3 protein: CASSSIASSPQETQYF; CDR3 DNA: TGTGCCAGCAGCTCCATCGCTTCATCACCCCAAGAGACCCAGTACTTC; D gene: NA; V gene: TRBV11-2; J gene: TRBJ2-5; clone size: many
CDR3 protein: CSARVGQGVETQYF; CDR3 DNA: TGCAGTGCTAGGGTTGGACAGGGAGTGGAGACCCAGTACTTC; D gene: TRBD1; V gene: TRBV20-1; J gene: TRBJ2-5; clone size: many
CDR3 protein: CASSLGVSDVHEAFF; CDR3 DNA: TGTGCCAGCAGCCTAGGAGTGTCCGATGTTCATGAAGCTTTCTTT; D gene: NA; V gene: TRBV7-9; J gene: TRBJ1-1; clone size: many
CDR3 protein: CASSIGRTYGYTF; CDR3 DNA: TGTGCCAGTAGTATCGGAAGGACCTATGGCTACACCTTC; D gene: NA; V gene: TRBV19; J gene: TRBJ1-2; clone size: many
CDR3 protein: CASSSDVSGANVLTF; CDR3 DNA: TGTGCCAGCAGCTCCGACGTCTCTGGGGCCAACGTCCTGACTTTC; D gene: NA; V gene: TRBV7-2; J gene: TRBJ2-6; clone size: many
CDR3 protein: CASSYLSPYSNQPQHF; CDR3 DNA: TGTGCCAGCAGTTACTTGTCACCCTATAGCAATCAGCCCCAGCATTTT; D gene: NA; V gene: TRBV6-2/TRBV6-3; J gene: TRBJ1-5; clone size: many
CDR3 protein: CASSLGGPGGELFF; CDR3 DNA: TGTGCCAGCAGCTTGGGGGGACCAGGAGGGGAGCTGTTTTTT; D gene: NA; V gene: TRBV5-8; J gene: TRBJ2-2; clone size: few
CDR3 protein: CASSLDPPPPPEEQFF; CDR3 DNA: TGCGCCAGCAGCTTGGATCCACCACCCCCACCAGAGGAGCAGTTCTTC; D gene: NA; V gene: TRBV5-1; J gene: TRBJ2-1; clone size: many
CDR3 protein: CASSTQELGETQYF; CDR3 DNA: TGTGCCAGCAGTACACAAGAACTGGGAGAGACCCAGTACTTC; D gene: NA; V gene: TRBV28; J gene: TRBJ2-5; clone size: few
CDR3 protein: CASSSQKGLDEQYF; CDR3 DNA: TGTGCCAGCAGTTCCCAGAAGGGGCTTGACGAGCAGTACTTC; D gene: NA; V gene: TRBV6-5; J gene: TRBJ2-7; clone size: NA
CDR3 protein: CASTDGNQPQHF; CDR3 DNA: TGTGCCAGCACAGACGGCAATCAGCCCCAGCATTTT; D gene: NA; V gene: TRBV6-1; J gene: TRBJ1-5; clone size: many
CDR3 protein: CASSLSSGQGENTEAFF; CDR3 DNA: TGTGCCAGCAGTTTATCTTCGGGACAGGGGGAGAACACTGAAGCTTTCTTT; D gene: TRBD1; V gene: TRBV28; J gene: TRBJ1-1; clone size: NA